The subject of this entry is one T cell receptor beta chain. The record originates from a study of blood T cell repertoires in COVID-19. Study at large: Samples representing acute and convalescent COVID-19 were sourced from the United States, Italy and Spain. Sources were T cells, B-cell-depleted T cells, or PBMCs; the material itself was cDNA or gDNA.

The V gene's germline CDR1 is SGHKS and CDR2 YYEKEE (reference sequence). Trimming took 4 bases from V and 0 from J; bases not matched to a gene: 4. CDR3 length equals 17 residues. Only in-frame clones appear in the TCRdb table, and some are missing; sequencing was by immunoSEQ multiplex PCR. The table includes approximately 670,000 clones, about 87% detected once. Sequencing was done on a sample of peripheral blood. The rearrangement uses TRBV5-5 and TRBJ2-7; 16 bases align to TRBD2. The sequence was collected from a woman between 18 and 29 years old with acute or convalescent COVID-19. The CDR3 region has the DNA TGTGCCAGCAGCCCGGGACTAGCGGGGGGGAGCTCCTACGAGCAGTACTTC. Translating it yields CASSPGLAGGSSYEQYF.